Shown below are 8 T cell receptor beta chains from a single sample sequenced in a study of blood T cell repertoires in COVID-19. Libraries were prepared by immunoSEQ multiplex PCR; TCRdb keeps only in-frame clonotypes and omits some of them. The data show a few hundred thousand clones, about 88% seen once. The specimen was PBMCs or T cells enriched from blood (not recorded which). These receptors all stem from a woman in her thirties who had recovered from COVID-19.

V is TRBV5-1 and J is TRBJ1-1; D gene unclear. CDR1 is SGHRS and CDR2 is YFSETQ in the germline V gene. The CDR3 runs 11 residues. V was shortened by 6 bases and J by 7 bases, with 10 bases between the two germline ends. CDR3 in amino acids: CASMAGDEAFF. The CDR3 nucleotides are TGCGCCAGCATGGCCGGAGATGAAGCTTTCTTT.

The gene calls are TRBV10-3 and TRBJ1-5; D uncertain. The V end was cut by 2 bases, the J end by 5 bases, with 4 bases between. The CDR3 length is 12 residues. Germline-derived CDR1 and CDR2 are ENHRY and SYGVKD. Written as DNA, the CDR3 is TGTGCCATCAGTGAGACAGATCAGCCCCAGCATTTT. Translating it yields CAISETDQPQHF.

V and J are TRBV27 and TRBJ1-2, with no clear D. Germline V gives CDR1 MNHEY, CDR2 SMNVEV (reference sequence). This CDR3 spans 13 amino acids. Trimming left V 6 bases short and J 2 bases short, with 10 bases between. CDR3 nucleotides: TGTGCCAGCAGGGCGGAAGGAAACTATGGCTACACCTTC. It yields the protein CASRAEGNYGYTF.

This chain joins TRBV7-2 and TRBJ2-2; TRBD1 aligns across 10 bases. The germline CDR1 and CDR2 sequences are SGHTA and FQGNSA. The CDR3 runs to 19 residues. V lost 0 bases to trimming and J lost 4 bases; unmatched junction nucleotides: 11. CDR3 in DNA: TGTGCCAGCAGCTTAGCGAGGGTGGACAGGGGGTTTGTCACCGGGGAGCTGTTTTTT. This sequence encodes CASSLARVDRGFVTGELFF.

The chain joins TRBV2 to TRBJ1-3; 9 nucleotides align to TRBD1. V trimming: 6 bases; J trimming: 4 bases; junction bases outside the gene matches: 1. This CDR3 has 13 residues. Germline-derived CDR1 and CDR2 are SNHLY and FYNNEI. The CDR3 nucleotides are TGTGCCAGCAGGGGACAGGGAGGAAACACCATATATTTT. It yields the protein CASRGQGGNTIYF.

The rearrangement joins TRBV7-9 to TRBJ2-7; tentatively, D is TRBD1 (6 bases). V gave up 5 bases and J gave up 6 bases, with 20 bases separating them. The CDR3 covers 15 residues. Germline V gene data show CDR1 as SEHNR and CDR2 as FQNEAQ (reference sequence). CDR3 residues: CASSPTRGSPGEQYF. The CDR3 region has the DNA TGTGCCAGCAGCCCCACCAGGGGATCCCCTGGCGAGCAGTACTTC.

This clone has a single count. The chain has TRBV11-1 and TRBJ2-1; D is possibly TRBD2 (5 bases). The CDR3 is 15 amino acids. Trimming shortened V by 5 bases and J by 4 bases, and 15 bases separated the two germline ends. Germline V gene data show CDR1 as SGHAT and CDR2 as FQDESV (reference sequence). The CDR3 sequence is CASSPNPLAYNEQFF. CDR3 in DNA: TGTGCCAGCAGCCCCAACCCTCTAGCTTACAATGAGCAGTTCTTC.

The chain has TRBV5-1 and TRBJ2-5; the match to TRBD2 covers 12 bases. V lost 1 base, J lost 5 bases, and 0 bases stayed unmatched. From germline, CDR1 is SGHRS and CDR2 YFSETQ. The CDR3 sequence is 14 residues long. For the CDR3, the DNA is TGCGCCAGCAGCTTGACTAGCGGGGGGGAGACCCAGTACTTC. This sequence encodes CASSLTSGGETQYF.